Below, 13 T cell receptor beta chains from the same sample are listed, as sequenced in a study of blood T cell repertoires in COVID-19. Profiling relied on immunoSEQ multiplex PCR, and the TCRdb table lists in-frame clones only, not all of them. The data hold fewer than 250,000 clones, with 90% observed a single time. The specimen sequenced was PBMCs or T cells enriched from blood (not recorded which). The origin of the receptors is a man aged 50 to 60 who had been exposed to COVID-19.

CDR3 nucleotide sequence: TGTGCCAATAGACAGGGGGTTGGTAGCACTGAAGCTTTCTTT. Residues: CANRQGVGSTEAFF. J is TRBJ1-1 and V is TRBV2; 9 bases agree with TRBD1. This CDR3 is 14 amino acids long. Germline trimming cut 10 bases from V and 4 bases from J; bases unmatched to any gene: 10. CDR1 is SNHLY and CDR2 is FYNNEI in the germline V gene.

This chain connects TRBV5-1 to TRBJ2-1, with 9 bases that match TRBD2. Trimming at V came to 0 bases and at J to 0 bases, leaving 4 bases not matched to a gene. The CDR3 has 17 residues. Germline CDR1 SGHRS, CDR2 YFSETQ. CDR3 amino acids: CASSLVGLAHSYNEQFF. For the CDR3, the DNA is TGCGCCAGCAGCTTGGTAGGACTAGCGCACTCCTACAATGAGCAGTTCTTC.

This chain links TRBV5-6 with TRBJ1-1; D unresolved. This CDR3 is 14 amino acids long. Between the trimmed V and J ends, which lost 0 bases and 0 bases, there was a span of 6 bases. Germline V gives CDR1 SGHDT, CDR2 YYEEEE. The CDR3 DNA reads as TGTGCCAGCAGCTTGGCCAGGATGAACACTGAAGCTTTCTTT. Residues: CASSLARMNTEAFF. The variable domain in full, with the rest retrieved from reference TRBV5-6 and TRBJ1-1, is DAGVTQSPTHLIKTRGQQVTLRCSPKSGHDTVSWYQQALGQGPQFIFQYYEEEERQRGNFPDRFSGHQFPNYSSELNVNALLLGDSALYLCASSLARMNTEAFFGQGTRLTVV.

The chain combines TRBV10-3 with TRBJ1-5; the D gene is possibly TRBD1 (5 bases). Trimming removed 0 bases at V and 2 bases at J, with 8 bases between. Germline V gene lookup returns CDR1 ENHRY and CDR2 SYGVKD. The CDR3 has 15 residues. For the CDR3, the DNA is TGTGCCATCAGTGAGTCGGGAGGGGGCAATCAGCCCCAGCATTTT. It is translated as CAISESGGGNQPQHF.

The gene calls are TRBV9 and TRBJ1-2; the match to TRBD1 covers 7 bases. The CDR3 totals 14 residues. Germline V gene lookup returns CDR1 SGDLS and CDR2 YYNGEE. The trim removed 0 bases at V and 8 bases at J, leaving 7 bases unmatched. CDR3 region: CASSVDPAGGGYTF. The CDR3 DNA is TGTGCCAGCAGCGTAGATCCCGCAGGGGGAGGCTACACCTTC.

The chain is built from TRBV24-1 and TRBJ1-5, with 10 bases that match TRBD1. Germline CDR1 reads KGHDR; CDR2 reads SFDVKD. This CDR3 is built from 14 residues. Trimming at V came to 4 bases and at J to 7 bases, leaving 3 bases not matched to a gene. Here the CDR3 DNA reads TGTGCCACCAGTGAGACAGGGGGCTGGCAGCCCCAGCATTTT. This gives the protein CATSETGGWQPQHF.

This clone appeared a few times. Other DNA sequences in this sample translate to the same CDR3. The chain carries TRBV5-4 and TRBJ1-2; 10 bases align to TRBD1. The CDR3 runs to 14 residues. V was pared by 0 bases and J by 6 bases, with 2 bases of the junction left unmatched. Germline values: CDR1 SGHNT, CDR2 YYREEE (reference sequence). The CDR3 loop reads CASSLGQGADGYTF. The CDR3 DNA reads TGTGCCAGCAGCTTGGGACAGGGGGCTGATGGCTACACCTTC. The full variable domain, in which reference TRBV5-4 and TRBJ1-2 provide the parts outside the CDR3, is ETGVTQSPTHLIKTRGQQVTLRCSSQSGHNTVSWYQQALGQGPQFIFQYYREEENGRGNFPPRFSGLQFPNYSSELNVNALELDDSALYLCASSLGQGADGYTFGSGTRLTVV.

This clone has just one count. The CDR3 protein is CASNGDRTDTQYF. The DNA for the CDR3 is TGTGCCAGCAATGGTGACAGGACAGATACGCAGTATTTT. V gene TRBV28 combines with J gene TRBJ2-3; tentative D call: TRBD1 (6 bases). Trimming took off 7 bases at V and 3 bases at J, with 11 bases between the two ends. This CDR3 region has 13 residues. Per germline, CDR1 MDHEN and CDR2 SYDVKM.

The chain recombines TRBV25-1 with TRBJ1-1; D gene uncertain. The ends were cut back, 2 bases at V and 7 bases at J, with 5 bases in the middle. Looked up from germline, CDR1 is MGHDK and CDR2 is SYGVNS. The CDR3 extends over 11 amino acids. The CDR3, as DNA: TGTGCCAGCAGTGAACAGTTTGAAGCTTTCTTT. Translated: CASSEQFEAFF.

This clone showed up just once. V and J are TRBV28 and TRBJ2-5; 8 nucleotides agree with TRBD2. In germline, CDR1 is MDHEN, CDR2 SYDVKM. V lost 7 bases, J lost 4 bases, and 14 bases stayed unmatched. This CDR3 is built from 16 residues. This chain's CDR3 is CASNSFLAGKAETQYF. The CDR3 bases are TGTGCCAGCAACTCATTCTTAGCGGGAAAGGCAGAGACCCAGTACTTC.

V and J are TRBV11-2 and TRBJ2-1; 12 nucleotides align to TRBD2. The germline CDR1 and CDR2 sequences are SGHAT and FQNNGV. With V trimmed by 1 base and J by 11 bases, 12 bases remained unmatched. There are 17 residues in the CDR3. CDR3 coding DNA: TGTGCCAGCAGCTTAGTATCCCTAGCGGGGGGGCGGGCGAAGCAGTTCTTC. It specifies CASSLVSLAGGRAKQFF.

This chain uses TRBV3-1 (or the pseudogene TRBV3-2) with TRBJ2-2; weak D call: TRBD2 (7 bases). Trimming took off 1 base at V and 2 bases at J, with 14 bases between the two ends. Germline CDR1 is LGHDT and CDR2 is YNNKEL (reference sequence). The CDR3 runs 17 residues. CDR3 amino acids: CASSQGSGTTNTGELFF. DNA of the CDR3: TGTGCCAGCAGCCAAGGAAGCGGGACAACCAACACCGGGGAGCTGTTTTTT.

CDR3 loop: CASSLSGSNEQFF. The CDR3 DNA is TGTGCCAGCAGCTTATCAGGGTCAAATGAGCAGTTCTTC. V and J are TRBV11-3 and TRBJ2-1, with a possible D match to TRBD1 (5 bases). This CDR3 spans 13 amino acids. Per the germline V gene, CDR1 is SGHNT and CDR2 is YENEEA. V was pared by 2 bases and J by 7 bases, with 9 bases between.